This T cell receptor beta chain was observed in a study of regulatory T cells in long-lasting Graves disease. Relying on iRepertoire HTBI primers and Arm-PCR of CDR3 regions, the team built TCR beta libraries. In the original workflow: The identification of roughly 62 TRBV and approximately 13 TRBJ segments was made across samples. TCRdb analysed the multiplex PCR reads with MiXCR anew, one entry per CDR3 protein. The authors' filters were not applied to this entry. The sample lists around 320,000 distinct CDR3 sequences, roughly 17% occurring once. Time point denoted: newly diagnosed GD, antithyroid drugs for less than 3 months. Preparation of the TCR library used RNA extracted from PBMCs. The CDR3 totals 15 residues. Germline CDR1 and CDR2: LNHDA and SQIVND (reference sequence). The V end lost 5 bases, the J end lost 3 bases, and 16 bases lay between the germline ends. This sample also appeared in a second study, on T cells in Graves' hyperthyroidism and ophthalmopathy. Per that paper: The blood repertoire included most of the expanded thyroid clonotypes above 0.001.

The V call is TRBV19, the J call TRBJ2-5; D tentatively reads TRBD1 or TRBD2 (5 bases each). Sequenced material: peripheral blood mononuclear cells (PBMCs), taken at new diagnosis, from a patient treated with antithyroid drugs. This TCR was recovered from a man between 35 and 55 years old with Graves disease. CDR3 in DNA: TGTGCCAGTAGTCAAACCGGGACGGCCAAAGAGACCCAGTACTTC. It translates to CASSQTGTAKETQYF.